Given below is one T cell receptor beta chain in context. Measured with immunoSEQ multiplex PCR; TCRdb has only the in-frame clones, and not every one. Of about 94,000 clones in the sample, about 90% were seen once. The record originates from a study of blood T cell repertoires in COVID-19. Study context: The United States, Italy and Spain provided the acute and convalescent COVID-19 samples.

Sequencing was performed on peripheral blood. This receptor was taken from a human donor with acute or convalescent COVID-19. The donor label of this sample is uncertain.

The CDR3 bases are TGTGCCAGCTCACCAGGGACAGGGGGCGGGAACACTGAAGCTTTCTTT. Translating it yields CASSPGTGGGNTEAFF. J is TRBJ1-1 and V is TRBV18; 12 bases agree with TRBD1. CDR3 size: 16 residues. The germline CDR1 and CDR2 sequences are KGHSH and LQKENI. After removal of 2 bases from V and 1 base from J, the junction contained 2 bases not matched to a gene.